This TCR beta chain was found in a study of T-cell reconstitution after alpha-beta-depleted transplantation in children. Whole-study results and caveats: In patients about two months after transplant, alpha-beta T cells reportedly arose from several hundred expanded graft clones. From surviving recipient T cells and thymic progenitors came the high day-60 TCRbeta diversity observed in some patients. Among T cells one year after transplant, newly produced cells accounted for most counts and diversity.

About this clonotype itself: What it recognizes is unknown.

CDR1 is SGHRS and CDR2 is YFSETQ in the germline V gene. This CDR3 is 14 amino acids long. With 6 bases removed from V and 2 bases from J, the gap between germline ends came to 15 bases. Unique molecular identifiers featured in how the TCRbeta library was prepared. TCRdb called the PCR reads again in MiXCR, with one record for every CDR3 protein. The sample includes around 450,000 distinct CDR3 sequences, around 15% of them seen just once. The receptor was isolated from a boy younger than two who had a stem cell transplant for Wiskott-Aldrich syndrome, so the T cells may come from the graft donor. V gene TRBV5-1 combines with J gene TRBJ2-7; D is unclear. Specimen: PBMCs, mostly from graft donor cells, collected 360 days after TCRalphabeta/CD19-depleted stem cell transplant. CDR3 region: CASTVNFPTYEQYF. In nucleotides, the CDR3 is TGCGCCAGCACCGTGAACTTCCCCACCTACGAGCAGTACTTC.